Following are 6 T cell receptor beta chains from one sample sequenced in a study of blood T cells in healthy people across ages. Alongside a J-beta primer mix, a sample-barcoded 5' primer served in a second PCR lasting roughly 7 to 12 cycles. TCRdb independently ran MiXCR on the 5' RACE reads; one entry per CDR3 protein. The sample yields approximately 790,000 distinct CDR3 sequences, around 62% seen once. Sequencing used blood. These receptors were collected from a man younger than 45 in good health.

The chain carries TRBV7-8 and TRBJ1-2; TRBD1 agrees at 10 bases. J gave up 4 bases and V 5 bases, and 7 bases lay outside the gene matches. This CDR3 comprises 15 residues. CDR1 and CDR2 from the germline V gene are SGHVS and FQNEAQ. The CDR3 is CASSGGDRGSYGYTF. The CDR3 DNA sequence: TGTGCCAGCAGCGGAGGGGACAGGGGTTCCTATGGCTACACCTTC.

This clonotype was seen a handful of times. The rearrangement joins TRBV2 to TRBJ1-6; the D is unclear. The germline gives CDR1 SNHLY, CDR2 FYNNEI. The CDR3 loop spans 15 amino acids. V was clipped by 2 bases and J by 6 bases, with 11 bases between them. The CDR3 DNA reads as TGTGCCAGCAGTGAATTCGGGATTTTTAATTCACCCCTCCACTTT. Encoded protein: CASSEFGIFNSPLHF. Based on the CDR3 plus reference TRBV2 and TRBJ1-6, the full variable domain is EPEVTQTPSHQVTQMGQEVILRCVPISNHLYFYWYRQILGQKVEFLVSFYNNEISEKSEIFDDQFSVERPDGSNFTLKIRSTKLEDSAMYFCASSEFGIFNSPLHFGNGTRLTVT.

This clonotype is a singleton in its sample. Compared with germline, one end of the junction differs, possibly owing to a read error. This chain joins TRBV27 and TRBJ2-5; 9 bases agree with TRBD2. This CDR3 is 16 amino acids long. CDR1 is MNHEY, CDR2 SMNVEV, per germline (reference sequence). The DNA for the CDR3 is TGTGCCAGTAGTTTACGGAGCGGGGGGAACCAAGAGACCCAGTACTTC. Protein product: CASSLRSGGNQETQYF.

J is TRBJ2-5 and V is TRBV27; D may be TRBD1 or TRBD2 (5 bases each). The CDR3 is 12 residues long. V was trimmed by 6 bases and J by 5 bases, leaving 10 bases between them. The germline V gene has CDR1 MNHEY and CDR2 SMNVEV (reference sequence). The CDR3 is CASRDRGETQYF. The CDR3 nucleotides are TGTGCCAGCAGAGACAGAGGGGAGACCCAGTACTTC.

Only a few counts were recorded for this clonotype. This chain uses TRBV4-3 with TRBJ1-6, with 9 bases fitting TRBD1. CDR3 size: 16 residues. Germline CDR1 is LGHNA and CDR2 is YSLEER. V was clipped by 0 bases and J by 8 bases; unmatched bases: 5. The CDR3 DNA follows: TGCGCCAGCAGCCAAGAAGGAGGGACAGGGTATTCACCCCTCCACTTT. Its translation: CASSQEGGTGYSPLHF.

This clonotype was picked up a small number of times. CDR3 loop: CSVEDLGSYEQYF. Written as DNA, the CDR3 is TGCAGCGTTGAAGATCTGGGGTCCTACGAGCAGTACTTC. The rearrangement links TRBV29-1 to TRBJ2-7; D is unclear. Trimming pared 0 bases from V and 1 base from J, leaving 7 bases between. The CDR3 has 13 amino acids. From germline, CDR1 is SQVTM and CDR2 ANQGSEA.